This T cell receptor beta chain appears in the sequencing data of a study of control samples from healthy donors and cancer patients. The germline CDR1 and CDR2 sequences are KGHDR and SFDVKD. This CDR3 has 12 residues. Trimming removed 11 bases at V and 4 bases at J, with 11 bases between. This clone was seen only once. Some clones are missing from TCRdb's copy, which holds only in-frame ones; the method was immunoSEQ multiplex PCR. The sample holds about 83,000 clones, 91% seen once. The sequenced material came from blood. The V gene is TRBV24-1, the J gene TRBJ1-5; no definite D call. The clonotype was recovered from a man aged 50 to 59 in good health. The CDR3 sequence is CAISDGNQPQHF. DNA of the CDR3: TGTGCCATTTCGGACGGGAATCAGCCCCAGCATTTT.